These 25 T cell receptor beta chains were all obtained from the same sample, sequenced in a study of blood T cells in healthy people across ages (dated by TCRdb to the mid-2010s). The library came from 5' RACE. Reads for this sample came from an Illumina HiSeq 2500. A second about 7 to 11 cycle PCR used a sample-barcoded 5' primer and a J-beta primer mix. Clones were called with MiXCR by TCRdb after fastp trimmed the public reads at Q25, and only in-frame beta chains were retained. Each entry merges the rows of one CDR3 protein and shows their most common DNA and genes. Across this sample there are about 650,000 distinct CDR3 sequences, with roughly 30% seen only once. 15% of the sample is held by the ten biggest clonotypes. The material sequenced was blood. Receptor source: a woman at least 80 years old in good health. Donor details come from another sample of the same person, matched by shared clones.

CDR3 residues: CASSLVGRENTEAFF. CDR3 DNA: TGTGCCAGCAGCTTGGTGGGTCGGGAGAACACTGAAGCTTTCTTT. This chain connects TRBV5-5 to TRBJ1-1; no definite D call. V lost 0 bases and J lost 1, with 10 bases in between. The CDR3 contains 15 residues. CDR1 and CDR2 from the germline V gene are SGHKS and YYEKEE (reference sequence).

The genes are TRBV20-1 and TRBJ2-3; 7 bases agree with TRBD1. With 5 bases clipped from V and 3 bases from J, the junction kept 11 bases outside the gene matches. The germline gives CDR1 DFQATT, CDR2 SNEGSKA (reference sequence). The CDR3 covers 15 residues. This chain's CDR3 is CSAPPVDRATDTQYF. CDR3 coding DNA: TGCAGTGCTCCCCCCGTCGACAGGGCGACAGATACGCAGTATTTT.

This clonotype was seen repeatedly, ten times or more. The rearrangement links TRBV4-3 to TRBJ1-2, with TRBD1 as a possible D gene (6 bases). Looked up from germline, CDR1 is LGHNA and CDR2 is YSLEER. V lost 2 bases and J 3 bases, leaving 10 bases between the germline ends. This CDR3 has 14 residues. The DNA for the CDR3 is TGCGCCAGCAGCCAACCAGGGGAGGACTATGGCTACACCTTC. As protein: CASSQPGEDYGYTF.

The V call is TRBV7-9, the J call TRBJ2-5; D is unclear. The J call is in doubt because the DNA end fits TRBJ2-7 better. This CDR3 spans 14 amino acids. The germline gives CDR1 SEHNR, CDR2 FQNEAQ (reference sequence). The CDR3 is CASSLEQLADEQYF. Here the CDR3 DNA reads TGTGCCAGCAGCTTAGAACAACTGGCGGACGAGCAGTACTTC.

This chain joins TRBV5-4 and TRBJ1-1; D perhaps matches TRBD1 (6 bases). The CDR3 extends over 15 amino acids. V lost 1 base, J lost 5 bases, and 15 bases lay in between. Per germline, CDR1 SGHNT and CDR2 YYREEE (reference sequence). As DNA, the CDR3 is TGTGCCAGCAGCTTGCCGACAGGCCCGGGGACTGAAGCTTTCTTT. Translated, it gives CASSLPTGPGTEAFF.

With regard to this clonotype: Since a much larger clone is just one base distant, this may be a read error. This chain connects TRBV10-3 to TRBJ2-7, with a tentative D call TRBD1 (5 bases). Germline CDR1 reads ENHRY; CDR2 reads SYGVKD. This CDR3 comprises 14 residues. V dropped 6 bases and J dropped 7 bases, with 19 bases sitting between them. CDR3 bases: TGTGCCATCAGGGTCGGCAGGGATCAAAAAGAGCAGTACTTC. Protein: CAIRVGRDQKEQYF.

The table lists this clonotype with many counts. The chain links TRBV29-1 to TRBJ2-5; TRBD2 matches at 9 bases. V trimming: 6 bases; J trimming: 5 bases; junction bases outside the gene matches: 7. Per germline, CDR1 SQVTM and CDR2 ANQGSEA. This CDR3 has 13 amino acids. CDR3 region: CSVPSGDGETQYF. For the CDR3, the DNA is TGCAGCGTCCCTAGCGGGGACGGGGAGACCCAGTACTTC.

Remarks on this clonotype: One end of the junction does not line up with germline, which may come from a read error. The V call is TRBV7-2, the J call TRBJ1-2, with D hard to call. This CDR3 contains 12 residues. Per the germline V gene, CDR1 is SGHTA and CDR2 is FQGNSA. This CDR3 reads CAGSLGLRGSTF. The DNA of the CDR3 is TGTGCCGGCAGCTTAGGCCTCCGGGGAAGCACCTTC.

The chain carries TRBV6-2 or TRBV6-3 and TRBJ1-5; D gene uncertain. The CDR3 has 15 amino acids. The germline CDR1 and CDR2 sequences are MNHEY and SVGEGT. V was pared by 3 bases and J by 2 bases, with 11 bases between. The CDR3 coding sequence is TGTGCCAGCAGTTATGGTCCGGGTGGCAATCAGCCCCAGCATTTT. Translation gives CASSYGPGGNQPQHF.

The rearrangement joins TRBV5-1 to TRBJ2-1; tentative D call: TRBD2 (5 bases). CDR1 is SGHRS, CDR2 YFSETQ, per germline. V gave up 5 bases and J gave up 4 bases, with 16 bases separating them. The CDR3 extends over 15 amino acids. The CDR3 region is CASSPEAEMYNEQFF. In nucleotides, the CDR3 is TGCGCCAGCAGTCCGGAAGCGGAGATGTACAATGAGCAGTTCTTC.

The gene calls are TRBV20-1 and TRBJ2-5; TRBD1 matches at 8 bases. Germline trimming cut 6 bases from V and 11 bases from J; bases unmatched to any gene: 14. Germline CDR1 reads DFQATT; CDR2 reads SNEGSKA (reference sequence). The CDR3 sequence is 13 residues long. This CDR3 is CSAPDRGSSVQYF. CDR3 coding DNA: TGCAGTGCCCCCGACAGGGGAAGTAGCGTGCAGTACTTC.

This clonotype was seen a few times. This may be a read error: a much more frequent sequence differs by one nucleotide. This chain connects TRBV7-2 to TRBJ2-5; 11 bases line up with TRBD1. Germline trimming cut 5 bases from V and 11 bases from J; bases unmatched to any gene: 16. CDR3 length equals 16 residues. Germline CDR1 reads SGHTA; CDR2 reads FQGNSA. The CDR3 sequence is CASSKIGTGGLNEQYF. CDR3 DNA: TGTGCCAGCAGCAAAATTGGGACAGGGGGGCTCAATGAGCAGTACTTC.

This CDR3 reads CASSDASGSITDTQYF. Here the CDR3 DNA reads TGTGCCAGCAGCGACGCTAGCGGGAGCATCACAGATACGCAGTATTTT. J is TRBJ2-3 and V is TRBV7-9; 10 nucleotides align to TRBD2. The trim removed 5 bases at V and 2 bases at J, leaving 7 bases unmatched. CDR1 SEHNR and CDR2 FQNEAQ come from the germline V gene (reference sequence). The length of the CDR3 is 16 residues.

This clonotype was recorded many times. The chain joins TRBV5-1 to TRBJ2-5; TRBD1 is a possible D gene (6 bases). CDR3 length equals 14 residues. Between the trimmed V and J ends, which lost 1 base and 5 bases, there was a span of 12 bases. From germline, CDR1 is SGHRS and CDR2 YFSETQ. CDR3 in amino acids: CASSLSGARETQYF. CDR3 nucleotides: TGCGCCAGCAGCTTGTCAGGGGCCCGGGAGACCCAGTACTTC. Full variable domain (rest looked up from reference TRBV5-1 and TRBJ2-5): KAGVTQTPRYLIKTRGQQVTLSCSPISGHRSVSWYQQTPGQGLQFLFEYFSETQRNKGNFPGRFSGRQFSNSRSEMNVSTLELGDSALYLCASSLSGARETQYFGPGTRLLVL.

This clonotype was seen a few times. The V gene is TRBV2, the J gene TRBJ1-2; 9 nucleotides line up with TRBD1. The CDR3 has 14 amino acids. CDR1 and CDR2 (germline): SNHLY, FYNNEI. V lost 7 bases, J lost 5 bases, and 8 bases stayed unmatched. CDR3 residues: CASKSQGAGYGYTF. CDR3 DNA: TGTGCCAGCAAATCACAGGGGGCTGGTTATGGCTACACCTTC.

This clonotype was observed many times. CDR3: CASSEGTISEQYF. CDR3 nucleotides: TGTGCCAGCAGTGAGGGGACGATCAGCGAGCAGTACTTC. This chain joins TRBV2 and TRBJ2-7; D assignment may be TRBD1 or TRBD2 (5 bases each). The CDR3 has 13 amino acids. Germline V gene data show CDR1 as SNHLY and CDR2 as FYNNEI. Deletions cut 3 bases from V and 6 bases from J, with 12 bases between.

J is TRBJ2-7 and V is TRBV28, with TRBD1 matching over 8 bases. Germline V gene data show CDR1 as MDHEN and CDR2 as SYDVKM. There are 15 residues in the CDR3. V gave up 10 bases and J gave up 6 bases; unmatched junction bases: 17. CDR3 amino acids: CAINSSGTGHSEQYF. The CDR3 nucleotides are TGTGCCATCAATTCGTCCGGGACAGGCCATAGCGAGCAGTACTTC.

Concerning this clonotype: Since a much larger clone is just one base distant, this may be a read error. The CDR3 loop reads CASSAGGGRQSSYEQYF. The DNA of the CDR3 is TGTGCCAGCAGCGCAGGAGGGGGGCGCCAGAGCTCCTACGAGCAGTACTTC. The V gene is TRBV9, the J gene TRBJ2-7; D tentatively fits TRBD1 or TRBD2 (6 bases each). The V gene lost 3 bases and the J gene lost 0 bases, with 19 bases spanning the gap. CDR1 is SGDLS, CDR2 YYNGEE, per germline. The CDR3 is 17 amino acids.

The gene calls are TRBV20-1 and TRBJ2-5; D possibly corresponds to TRBD1 (5 bases). Trimming stripped 7 bases from V and 4 bases from J, with 19 bases between. The CDR3 consists of 14 residues. From germline, CDR1 is DFQATT and CDR2 SNEGSKA (reference sequence). This chain's CDR3 is CSVGKGLARETQYF. CDR3 DNA sequence: TGCAGTGTGGGAAAGGGGCTGGCCAGAGAGACCCAGTACTTC.

This clonotype was seen repeatedly, ten times or more. The rearrangement joins TRBV6-2 or TRBV6-3 to TRBJ2-7, with 8 bases lining up with TRBD1. The CDR3 runs to 15 residues. Trimming took 5 bases from V and 2 from J; bases not matched to a gene: 8. Germline V gene data show CDR1 as MNHEY and CDR2 as SVGEGT. The CDR3 coding sequence is TGTGCCAGCAGTCTGGACAGGGACAAGACCTACGAGCAGTACTTC. Translating gives CASSLDRDKTYEQYF.

In this sample, this clonotype turned up many times. V is TRBV5-1 and J is TRBJ2-3; the match to TRBD1 covers 8 bases. V trimming: 2 bases; J trimming: 2 bases; junction bases outside the gene matches: 7. In germline, CDR1 is SGHRS, CDR2 YFSETQ. There are 16 residues in the CDR3. The CDR3 loop reads CASSFQRTGNTDTQYF. The CDR3, as DNA: TGCGCCAGCAGCTTTCAACGGACAGGGAACACAGATACGCAGTATTTT. The full variable domain, rest sourced from reference TRBV5-1 and TRBJ2-3, is KAGVTQTPRYLIKTRGQQVTLSCSPISGHRSVSWYQQTPGQGLQFLFEYFSETQRNKGNFPGRFSGRQFSNSRSEMNVSTLELGDSALYLCASSFQRTGNTDTQYFGPGTRLTVL.

The chain recombines TRBV28 with TRBJ1-5, with 9 bases that match TRBD1. The CDR3 has 14 residues. With V trimmed by 3 bases and J by 7 bases, 4 bases remained unmatched. Germline V CDR1 and CDR2: MDHEN, SYDVKM. CDR3 loop: CASSFTGGLQPQHF. CDR3 coding DNA: TGTGCCAGCAGTTTCACAGGGGGCCTCCAGCCCCAGCATTTT. Together with reference TRBV28 and TRBJ1-5, the CDR3 gives the full variable domain: DVKVTQSSRYLVKRTGEKVFLECVQDMDHENMFWYRQDPGLGLRLIYFSYDVKMKEKGDIPEGYSVSREKKERFSLILESASTNQTSMYLCASSFTGGLQPQHFGDGTRLSIL.

This clonotype was seen ten or more times. The rearrangement joins TRBV6-5 to TRBJ1-1; 9 bases line up with TRBD1. The CDR3 totals 16 residues. The V segment lost 7 bases and the J segment 0 bases; nucleotides outside the gene matches: 9. CDR1 and CDR2 from the germline V gene are MNHEY and SVGAGI. The CDR3 region has the DNA TGTGCCAGCACCAACTCCGGGACAGGGCTGAACACTGAAGCTTTCTTT. Encoded protein: CASTNSGTGLNTEAFF.

This sequence joins TRBV6-2 or TRBV6-3 and TRBJ1-1; D unclear. CDR3 length: 12 residues. Germline loops: CDR1 MNHEY, CDR2 SVGEGT. Trimming shortened V by 2 bases and J by 7 bases, and 8 bases separated the two germline ends. CDR3: CASSYVGSEAFF. DNA of the CDR3: TGTGCCAGCAGTTACGTGGGGAGTGAAGCTTTCTTT.

V and J are TRBV6-5 and TRBJ1-5; unclear D gene. Germline-derived CDR1 and CDR2 are MNHEY and SVGAGI. V was cut by 0 bases and J by 7 bases, with 7 bases left in between. This CDR3 has 13 amino acids. This CDR3 reads CASSYSARQPQHF. The CDR3 bases are TGTGCCAGCAGTTACTCCGCCCGGCAGCCCCAGCATTTT.